The 27 T cell receptor beta chains given below trace back to one sample, sequenced in a study of Graves' ophthalmopathy and Graves' hyperthyroidism listed by TCRdb under 2018. The instrument given in TCRdb is Illumina HiSeq 2000. TCR beta CDR3 regions were amplified from RNA transcripts for repertoire sequencing. The first round of RT-PCR was done with HTBI primers and the Qiagen OneStep RT-PCR kit, and was followed by a second round of multiplex PCR, then size selection and purification. The public sequencing data were trimmed at Q25 with fastp and processed into clonotypes with MiXCR by TCRdb, which kept only in-frame beta chains. Entries that share a CDR3 protein sequence are merged under the most common genes and DNA. This sample holds about 390,000 distinct CDR3 sequences; just over 15% were observed only once. Jointly, the top ten make up roughly 7% of the sample. Sequenced input: peripheral blood. Source of these receptors: a woman in her late teens or twenties with stable Graves' hyperthyroidism. Donor details come from another sample of the same person, matched by shared clones.

This clonotype was detected ten times or more. The V gene is TRBV7-6, the J gene TRBJ2-5; D tentatively reads TRBD1 or TRBD2 (6 bases each). The CDR3 is 14 residues long. Germline V gives CDR1 SGHVS, CDR2 FNYEAQ. Between the trimmed V and J ends, which lost 5 bases and 5 bases, there was a span of 15 bases. The DNA of the CDR3 is TGTGCCAGCAGCCCAGGAGGGGGGTGGGAGACCCAGTACTTC. Translated: CASSPGGGWETQYF. Full variable domain (remainder filled in from reference TRBV7-6 and TRBJ2-5): GAGVSQSPRYKVTKRGQDVALRCDPISGHVSLYWYRQALGQGPEFLTYFNYEAQQDKSGLPNDRFSAERPEGSISTLTIQRTEQRDSAMYRCASSPGGGWETQYFGPGTRLLVL.

With respect to this clonotype: The junction and the germline gene differ at one end; a read error may be behind it. This sequence joins TRBV6-2 or TRBV6-3 and TRBJ1-5; no clear D. Germline values: CDR1 MNHEY, CDR2 SVGEGT. This CDR3 has 15 residues. The CDR3 sequence is CASSYSRVGNQPQHF. CDR3 DNA sequence: TGTGCCAGCAGTTACTCCCGGGTCGGCAATCAGCCTCAGCATTTT.

This clonotype was seen repeatedly, ten times or more. The chain joins TRBV19 to TRBJ2-7; the D gene is possibly TRBD1 (6 bases). This CDR3 is built from 13 residues. V lost 4 bases and J 6 bases, leaving 13 bases between the germline ends. Per the germline V gene, CDR1 is LNHDA and CDR2 is SQIVND (reference sequence). This chain's CDR3 is CASSSLLRGEQYF. CDR3 nucleotides: TGTGCCAGTAGTAGCTTGCTCAGGGGCGAGCAGTACTTC.

Many counts were recorded for this clonotype. The DNA of the CDR3 is TGTGCTAGTGGTTTGTCGTATTGGAGTGAAGCTTTCTTT. Encoded protein: CASGLSYWSEAFF. The chain is built from TRBV12-5 and TRBJ1-1; D is uncertain. CDR1 LGHNT and CDR2 FRNRAP come from the germline V gene. This CDR3 spans 13 amino acids. V was pared by 2 bases and J by 7 bases, with 11 bases between. The full variable domain, with the rest looked up from reference TRBV12-5 and TRBJ1-1, is DARVTQTPRHKVTEMGQEVTMRCQPILGHNTVFWYRQTMMQGLELLAYFRNRAPLDDSGMPKDRFSAEMPDATLATLKIQPSEPRDSAVYFCASGLSYWSEAFFGQGTRLTVV.

This clonotype was seen more than once but under ten times. The chain carries TRBV28 and TRBJ2-2, with a weak D call TRBD2 (6 bases). Germline CDR1 MDHEN, CDR2 SYDVKM. The CDR3 runs 15 residues. Trimming removed 2 bases at V and 7 bases at J, with 14 bases between. The chain's CDR3 is CASSLRGALGGELFF. The CDR3 nucleotides are TGTGCCAGCAGTTTACGCGGGGCCCTCGGCGGGGAGCTGTTTTTT.

This clonotype was observed a few times. The rearrangement links TRBV5-1 to TRBJ1-5; a weak D match, TRBD1 (6 bases). The CDR3 has 14 residues. Germline V gene sequence: CDR1 SGHRS, CDR2 YFSETQ. Trimming shortened V by 0 bases and J by 7 bases, and 11 bases separated the two germline ends. The CDR3 sequence is CASSLAGGEQPQHF. The CDR3 bases are TGCGCCAGCAGCTTGGCGGGGGGCGAACAGCCCCAGCATTTT.

This clonotype was recorded at least ten times. The rearrangement joins TRBV2 to TRBJ2-2; D call uncertain. V lost 8 bases, J lost 4 bases, and 5 bases lay in between. The germline gives CDR1 SNHLY, CDR2 FYNNEI. CDR3 length: 11 residues. The DNA for the CDR3 is TGTGCCAGCCAGATCACCGGGGAGCTGTTTTTT. This gives the protein CASQITGELFF.

The table lists this clonotype with a few counts. The rearrangement joins TRBV11-2 to TRBJ1-3, with D perhaps matching TRBD1 (6 bases). The CDR3 runs to 16 residues. Per the germline V gene, CDR1 is SGHAT and CDR2 is FQNNGV. The V end was cut by 5 bases, the J end by 1 base, with 15 bases between. The CDR3 sequence is CASSARDTLSGNTIYF. DNA for the CDR3: TGTGCCAGCAGCGCCCGGGACACCCTATCTGGAAACACCATATATTTT.

The chain uses TRBV28 and TRBJ2-2; D uncertain. V shed 7 bases and J shed 0 bases, with 6 bases lying between them. CDR3 length equals 13 residues. Looked up from germline, CDR1 is MDHEN and CDR2 is SYDVKM. CDR3 region: CASIAPNTGELFF. CDR3 nucleotides: TGTGCCAGCATCGCACCGAACACCGGGGAGCTGTTTTTT.

This clonotype was recorded at least ten times. This chain uses TRBV7-6 with TRBJ1-1; D possibly corresponds to TRBD1 (6 bases). Germline CDR1 and CDR2: SGHVS and FNYEAQ. The CDR3 contains 15 residues. Trimming removed 4 bases from V and 4 bases from J, with 16 bases in between. CDR3 amino acids: CASSSGQTGGTEAFF. CDR3 nucleotides: TGTGCCAGCAGCTCGGGACAAACCGGAGGCACTGAAGCTTTCTTT.

The CDR3, as DNA: TGTGCCAGCAGCCTCCGGACTAGCGGGGGCCCCAGGACCCAGTACTTC. This translates into CASSLRTSGGPRTQYF. The V call is TRBV3-1, the J call TRBJ2-5; 13 bases match TRBD2. This CDR3 has 16 amino acids. Losses at the gene ends were 4 bases for V and 7 bases for J; bases not matched to a gene: 9. CDR1 LGHDT and CDR2 YNNKEL come from the germline V gene (reference sequence).

This clonotype was recorded many times. This rearrangement joins TRBV6-1 to TRBJ2-7; D could derive from TRBD1 or TRBD2 (5 bases each). Germline V gene lookup returns CDR1 MNHNS and CDR2 SASEGT. V lost 6 bases to trimming and J lost 6 bases, with 18 bases between them. This CDR3 has 14 residues. CDR3: CASSAPGAGGEQYF. CDR3 nucleotide sequence: TGTGCCAGCAGCGCCCCCGGGGCAGGAGGCGAGCAGTACTTC.

This clonotype was found many times. This chain links TRBV20-1 with TRBJ2-7, with D uncertain. CDR3 length: 14 residues. The V gene's germline CDR1 is DFQATT and CDR2 SNEGSKA (reference sequence). Trimming cost V 6 bases and J 5 bases, with 20 bases left between them. As DNA, the CDR3 is TGCAGTGCCCAGAGAGCCGGCTTATTGGACGAGCAGTACTTC. As protein: CSAQRAGLLDEQYF.

This clonotype was observed many times. The CDR3 coding sequence is TGTGCCAGCAGTTCTACGGGGCAGCCCACTGAAGCTTTCTTT. It specifies CASSSTGQPTEAFF. This chain uses TRBV27 with TRBJ1-1; maybe TRBD1 (5 bases). CDR3 length: 14 residues. In germline, CDR1 is MNHEY, CDR2 SMNVEV (reference sequence). V was trimmed by 4 bases and J by 4 bases, leaving 13 bases between them.

This clonotype came up a few times. The chain carries TRBV5-4 and TRBJ1-2; TRBD1 is a possible D gene (5 bases). Trimming stripped 1 base from V and 2 bases from J, with 18 bases between. This CDR3 has 17 residues. Germline V gene lookup returns CDR1 SGHNT and CDR2 YYREEE (reference sequence). This CDR3 is CASSLWAGQAGNYGYTF. The CDR3 DNA follows: TGTGCCAGCAGCTTGTGGGCCGGGCAGGCAGGGAACTATGGCTACACCTTC.

There are many counts of this clonotype. V is TRBV20-1 and J is TRBJ2-5; perhaps TRBD1 as D (6 bases). Germline loops: CDR1 DFQATT, CDR2 SNEGSKA (reference sequence). CDR3 length equals 11 residues. Trimming stripped 8 bases from V and 2 bases from J, with 9 bases between. CDR3 sequence reads: CSIQGQETQYF. The CDR3 DNA is TGCAGTATACAGGGACAAGAGACCCAGTACTTC.

This clonotype was observed at least ten times. The V call is TRBV7-2, the J call TRBJ2-5, with 7 bases that match TRBD2. The V gene end was trimmed by 10 bases and the J gene end by 2 bases; junction bases not matched to a gene: 7. There are 13 residues in the CDR3. CDR1 and CDR2 from the germline V gene are SGHTA and FQGNSA. CDR3 residues: CATQAGSQETQYF. Here the CDR3 DNA reads TGTGCCACTCAAGCGGGGTCACAAGAGACCCAGTACTTC.

This clonotype was seen at least ten times. This chain connects TRBV11-2 to TRBJ2-2; 7 bases match TRBD2. J was trimmed by 4 bases and V by 1 base; bases with no gene match: 6. The length of the CDR3 is 16 residues. In germline, CDR1 is SGHAT, CDR2 FQNNGV. The CDR3 region is CASSLGLASATGELFF. The CDR3 region has the DNA TGTGCCAGCAGCTTAGGACTAGCTTCGGCCACCGGGGAGCTGTTTTTT.

The genes are TRBV12-3 or TRBV12-4 and TRBJ2-7; the D is unclear. The V and J ends lost 3 bases and 1 base respectively, with 10 bases between them. This CDR3 has 14 residues. In DNA form, the CDR3 reads TGTGCCAGCAGTTTCGGAGACCAATCCTACGAGCAGTACTTC. The encoded protein is CASSFGDQSYEQYF.

This clonotype was observed many times. The CDR3 DNA follows: TGTGCCAGCAGCTCACAGGGACGGAACACTGAAGCTTTCTTT. This translates into CASSSQGRNTEAFF. The chain is built from TRBV11-1 and TRBJ1-1, with a weak D call TRBD1 (6 bases). Trimming removed 4 bases at V and 1 base at J, with 10 bases between. The CDR3 is 14 residues long. Germline CDR1 is SGHAT and CDR2 is FQDESV (reference sequence).

As regards this clonotype: The CDR3 does not end in the conserved phenylalanine or tryptophan, so this is likely a read error. The chain is built from TRBV20-1 and TRBJ1-6, with D possibly matching TRBD1 (6 bases). CDR1 DFQATT and CDR2 SNEGSKA come from the germline V gene (reference sequence). This CDR3 region has 17 residues. The V gene lost 2 bases and the J gene lost 5 bases, with 19 bases spanning the gap. The CDR3 DNA is TGCAGTGCTAGATCTGAAGTTCGGACAGAGGATAATTCACCCCTCCACTCA. Residues: CSARSEVRTEDNSPLHS.

Ten or more counts support this clonotype. This chain links TRBV10-3 with TRBJ2-3; no reliable D call. The CDR3 spans 15 residues. The germline V and J ends were trimmed by 10 bases and 6 bases, with 23 bases remaining between them. Looked up from germline, CDR1 is ENHRY and CDR2 is SYGVKD. The CDR3 DNA sequence: TGTGCCACCGTTGGATTGGCGGAAGGGCGTGATACGCAGTATTTT. This translates into CATVGLAEGRDTQYF.

Ten or more counts support this clonotype. The chain couples TRBV6-1 to TRBJ1-5, with 7 bases identical to TRBD1. CDR3 size: 14 residues. Trimming removed 5 bases from V and 11 bases from J; junction bases left unmatched: 12. Germline CDR1 reads MNHNS; CDR2 reads SASEGT. This chain's CDR3 is CASSPTGAPTAQHF. The CDR3 DNA reads as TGTGCCAGCAGTCCAACAGGGGCTCCAACTGCCCAGCATTTT.

This clonotype was seen repeatedly, ten times or more. The chain couples TRBV19 to TRBJ2-5; the match to TRBD1 covers 9 bases. The CDR3 loop spans 14 amino acids. Germline V gives CDR1 LNHDA, CDR2 SQIVND (reference sequence). V was clipped by 5 bases and J by 5 bases; unmatched bases: 6. CDR3 residues: CASSQQGAEETQYF. The CDR3 nucleotides read TGTGCCAGTAGTCAACAGGGGGCCGAGGAGACCCAGTACTTC.

This clonotype showed up many times. The J gene is TRBJ1-1, the V gene TRBV12-3 or TRBV12-4; a possible D gene is TRBD1 (5 bases). Trimming pared 6 bases from V and 1 base from J, leaving 15 bases between. This CDR3 region has 15 residues. CDR3 protein: CASSQTPGGNTEAFF. The DNA for the CDR3 is TGTGCCAGCAGCCAGACCCCCGGGGGGAACACTGAAGCTTTCTTT.

This clonotype was found many times. The genes are TRBV7-3 and TRBJ2-5, with D possibly being TRBD2 (6 bases). The germline V and J ends were trimmed by 0 bases and 2 bases, with 13 bases remaining between them. The germline V gene has CDR1 SGHTA and CDR2 FQGTGA. This CDR3 is built from 16 residues. CDR3 bases: TGTGCCAGCAGCTTAACGGGGGGAAGCAGTCAAGAGACCCAGTACTTC. It encodes CASSLTGGSSQETQYF.

This clonotype was picked up many times. This sequence joins TRBV5-1 and TRBJ1-1; D call uncertain. The ends were cut back, 6 bases at V and 1 base at J, with 16 bases in the middle. The CDR3 runs to 15 residues. Germline CDR1 and CDR2: SGHRS and YFSETQ. CDR3 sequence: CASNFMGSPNTEAFF. The CDR3 DNA follows: TGCGCCAGCAACTTTATGGGCAGCCCGAACACTGAAGCTTTCTTT.